The 31 T cell receptor beta chains in this list originate from one sample, sequenced in a study of shared clonotypes between healthy human individuals. TCRdb keeps only in-frame clones here, not all; method: immunoSEQ multiplex PCR. This table holds about 2 million clones, just under 95% found once. Selected positively for CCR7 and CD45RO-negative, naive CD8 cells excluded terminally differentiated effector memory CD45RA+ cells. The sample was naive CD8+ T cells sorted from blood. The receptors were gathered from a young man in good health.

This clone was recorded many times. Additional DNA sequences in this sample encode the identical CDR3. The V gene is TRBV4-1, the J gene TRBJ2-7; D gene uncertain. Germline CDR1 and CDR2: MGHRA and YSYEKL. The CDR3 is 14 residues long. V dropped 1 base and J dropped 3 bases, with 10 bases sitting between them. The DNA of the CDR3 is TGCGCCAGCAGCCAAGCACTAAATGACTACGAGCAGTACTTC. Translation: CASSQALNDYEQYF.

This chain links TRBV4-2 with TRBJ1-1; no firm D call. The V end was cut by 4 bases, the J end by 3 bases, with 6 bases between. The germline CDR1 and CDR2 sequences are LGHNA and YNFKEQ. This CDR3 spans 12 amino acids. CDR3 sequence reads: CASSPGDTEAFF. CDR3 sequence (DNA): TGTGCCAGCAGCCCTGGGGACACTGAAGCTTTCTTT.

The J gene is TRBJ1-1, the V gene TRBV18; D remains unclear. The CDR3 loop spans 13 amino acids. Trimming took 1 base from V and 1 from J, leaving 4 bases between them. Per germline, CDR1 KGHSH and CDR2 LQKENI. This CDR3 reads CASSPRPNTEAFF. The CDR3, as DNA: TGTGCCAGCTCACCACGCCCGAACACTGAAGCTTTCTTT.

The chain links TRBV7-9 to TRBJ1-2; 9 positions match TRBD1. CDR1 and CDR2 from the germline V gene are SEHNR and FQNEAQ (reference sequence). The CDR3 sequence is 13 residues long. V lost 4 bases, J lost 8 bases, and 5 bases stayed unmatched. CDR3 sequence: CASSYGTGLGYTF. The CDR3 nucleotides are TGTGCCAGCAGCTACGGGACAGGGTTGGGCTACACCTTC.

Regarding this clone: This same CDR3 is encoded by further DNA sequences in the sample. The chain uses TRBV6-5 and TRBJ1-5; D gene ambiguous. CDR1 and CDR2 from the germline V gene are MNHEY and SVGAGI. The CDR3 runs to 14 residues. Trimming took 0 bases from V and 6 from J, leaving 9 bases between them. CDR3 DNA: TGTGCCAGCAGTTACTCGGAGGGAGGTCAGCCCCAGCATTTT. This translates into CASSYSEGGQPQHF.

This chain links TRBV27 with TRBJ2-7; no definite D call. The V and J ends lost 3 bases and 3 bases respectively, with 9 bases between them. Germline assignment: CDR1 MNHEY and CDR2 SMNVEV (reference sequence). The CDR3 covers 13 residues. Here the CDR3 DNA reads TGTGCCAGCAGTTTGTCTTACCTCTACGAGCAGTACTTC. Translated, it gives CASSLSYLYEQYF.

The rearrangement joins TRBV7-3 to TRBJ1-2; 8 bases map to TRBD1. This CDR3 is built from 17 residues. The J segment lost 4 bases and the V segment lost 11 bases, leaving 21 bases of the junction unmatched. CDR1 and CDR2 (germline): SGHTA, FQGTGA. For the CDR3, the DNA is TGTGCCCGAAAGTCAGGACAGGGACCCCGGGAAACCTATGGCTACACCTTC. This encodes CARKSGQGPRETYGYTF.

Notes on this clone: In the same sample, other DNA sequences code for this CDR3. The chain carries TRBV5-4 and TRBJ2-3; 13 positions agree with TRBD2. Germline CDR1 reads SGHNT; CDR2 reads YYREEE (reference sequence). J was trimmed by 3 bases and V by 2 bases; bases with no gene match: 3. This CDR3 comprises 16 residues. The CDR3, as DNA: TGTGCCAGCAGCTTACTAGCGGGAGGGCCGACAGATACGCAGTATTTT. Protein: CASSLLAGGPTDTQYF.

This chain joins TRBV7-9 and TRBJ2-1; 9 bases are a match to TRBD2. Germline trimming cut 3 bases from V and 2 bases from J; bases unmatched to any gene: 5. The germline CDR1 and CDR2 sequences are SEHNR and FQNEAQ (reference sequence). The CDR3 contains 16 residues. The CDR3 reads CASSLLAGAAYNEQFF. Written as DNA, the CDR3 is TGTGCCAGCAGCTTGTTAGCGGGAGCGGCCTACAATGAGCAGTTCTTC.

The rearrangement uses TRBV27 and TRBJ1-5; 7 nucleotides agree with TRBD1. V lost 4 bases and J lost 7; bases outside the gene matches: 7. Germline lookup yields CDR1 MNHEY and CDR2 SMNVEV (reference sequence). This CDR3 contains 14 residues. For the CDR3, the DNA is TGTGCCAGCAGTTCACAGGGGATGGGGCAGCCCCAGCATTTT. It codes for CASSSQGMGQPQHF.

The rearrangement joins TRBV6-6 to TRBJ2-1; D is uncertain. Germline values: CDR1 MNHNY, CDR2 SVGAGI (reference sequence). Trimming took off 0 bases at V and 1 base at J, with 7 bases between the two ends. The CDR3 contains 15 residues. The CDR3 loop reads CASSYSEYSYNEQFF. Here the CDR3 DNA reads TGTGCCAGCAGTTACTCAGAATATTCCTACAATGAGCAGTTCTTC.

This chain links TRBV6-1 with TRBJ1-5; D call uncertain. The CDR3 is made up of 16 amino acids. Per the germline V gene, CDR1 is MNHNS and CDR2 is SASEGT. Trimming shortened V by 2 bases and J by 5 bases, and 16 bases separated the two germline ends. This CDR3 is CASSESGWKAHQPQHF. Here the CDR3 DNA reads TGTGCCAGCAGTGAATCCGGGTGGAAGGCTCATCAGCCCCAGCATTTT.

This chain links TRBV18 with TRBJ2-2, with TRBD1 matching over 8 bases. Trimming removed 8 bases from V and 4 bases from J; junction bases left unmatched: 12. The CDR3 covers 16 residues. The germline gives CDR1 KGHSH, CDR2 LQKENI. The CDR3 loop is CASQPRQGAGTGELFF. The DNA for the CDR3 is TGTGCCAGCCAACCCCGGCAGGGGGCCGGCACCGGGGAGCTGTTTTTT.

The chain links TRBV5-1 to TRBJ2-5; TRBD1 aligns across 10 bases. CDR1 SGHRS and CDR2 YFSETQ come from the germline V gene. Trimming cost V 2 bases and J 2 bases; bases outside gene matches: 3. The CDR3 runs 15 residues. The DNA for the CDR3 is TGCGCCAGCAGCTTTTGGACAGGGGGACAAGAGACCCAGTACTTC. It translates to CASSFWTGGQETQYF.

The genes are TRBV28 and TRBJ2-3; D is undetermined. CDR1 is MDHEN, CDR2 SYDVKM, per germline. Trimming shortened V by 3 bases and J by 6 bases, and 13 bases separated the two germline ends. CDR3 length: 14 residues. The CDR3 protein is CASSFVDSRDTQYF. CDR3 in DNA: TGTGCCAGCAGTTTTGTCGACTCGAGGGATACGCAGTATTTT.

This clone was observed once. This chain joins TRBV7-9 and TRBJ2-7; the match to TRBD2 covers 11 bases. The CDR3 consists of 13 residues. The V and J ends lost 7 bases and 4 bases, in that order; junction bases with no gene match: 3. In germline, CDR1 is SEHNR, CDR2 FQNEAQ (reference sequence). For the CDR3, the DNA is TGTGCCAGCATAGCGGGAGGGGGTTACGAGCAGTACTTC. Residues: CASIAGGGYEQYF. Using reference TRBV7-9 and TRBJ2-7 for the parts outside the CDR3, the full variable domain is DTGVSQNPRHKITKRGQNVTFRCDPISEHNRLYWYRQTLGQGPEFLTYFQNEAQLEKSRLLSDRFSAERPKGSFSTLEIQRTEQGDSAMYLCASIAGGGYEQYFGPGTRLTVT.

The rearrangement links TRBV7-8 to TRBJ2-5, with D perhaps matching TRBD2 (5 bases). The CDR3 is made up of 13 amino acids. V was trimmed by 4 bases and J by 5 bases, leaving 11 bases between them. CDR1 SGHVS and CDR2 FQNEAQ come from the germline V gene. The CDR3 spells CASSSGLGETQYF. CDR3 nucleotides: TGTGCCAGCAGCTCCGGACTCGGGGAGACCCAGTACTTC.

The genes are TRBV5-6 and TRBJ2-7; 12 bases fit TRBD2. CDR3 length: 15 residues. J was trimmed by 7 bases and V by 4 bases; bases with no gene match: 9. Per the germline V gene, CDR1 is SGHDT and CDR2 is YYEEEE. Here the CDR3 reads CASSAMTSGRYEQYF. The CDR3 DNA follows: TGTGCCAGCAGCGCAATGACTAGCGGGAGATATGAGCAGTACTTC. Full variable domain (missing parts from reference TRBV5-6 and TRBJ2-7): DAGVTQSPTHLIKTRGQQVTLRCSPKSGHDTVSWYQQALGQGPQFIFQYYEEEERQRGNFPDRFSGHQFPNYSSELNVNALLLGDSALYLCASSAMTSGRYEQYFGPGTRLTVT.

J is TRBJ2-7 and V is TRBV7-9; the match to TRBD1 covers 9 bases. The CDR3 is 15 residues long. V gave up 6 bases and J gave up 7 bases; unmatched junction bases: 13. Germline V gene data show CDR1 as SEHNR and CDR2 as FQNEAQ (reference sequence). CDR3 sequence reads: CASSSGTGTSKEQYF. The CDR3 nucleotides are TGTGCCAGCAGTTCCGGGACAGGGACCTCTAAGGAGCAGTACTTC.

The genes are TRBV27 and TRBJ2-3, with 15 bases lining up with TRBD2. CDR1 is MNHEY and CDR2 is SMNVEV in the germline V gene (reference sequence). V dropped 5 bases and J dropped 0; count of bases not matched to a gene: 9. This CDR3 is built from 19 residues. The DNA for the CDR3 is TGTGCCAGCAGTCTTTGGACTAGCGGGGGGGGAACTAGCACAGATACGCAGTATTTT. It is translated as CASSLWTSGGGTSTDTQYF.

Remarks on this clone: Different DNA sequences within this sample yield the same CDR3. This chain connects TRBV7-9 to TRBJ2-7, with a weak D call TRBD1 (6 bases). The V and J ends lost 4 bases and 4 bases respectively, with 8 bases between them. The germline CDR1 and CDR2 sequences are SEHNR and FQNEAQ (reference sequence). The CDR3 sequence is 12 residues long. Here the CDR3 reads CASSSQGYEQYF. CDR3 in DNA: TGTGCCAGCAGCTCTCAGGGGTACGAGCAGTACTTC.

This clone has only one observation. The sample contains more than one DNA sequence encoding this CDR3. The rearrangement joins TRBV9 to TRBJ2-3, with 7 bases that match TRBD1. CDR1 and CDR2 (germline): SGDLS, YYNGEE. Trimming removed 5 bases from V and 1 base from J; junction bases left unmatched: 1. The CDR3 loop spans 13 amino acids. The DNA for the CDR3 is TGTGCCAGCAGTGGGACAGGCACAGATACGCAGTATTTT. This gives the protein CASSGTGTDTQYF.

This clone was seen only once. The chain links TRBV30 to TRBJ2-7; D gene ambiguous. The CDR3 consists of 15 residues. V lost 5 bases and J 0 bases, leaving 17 bases between the germline ends. Germline CDR1 is GTSNPN and CDR2 is SVGIG (reference sequence). CDR3 protein: CAWDKEQIFSYEQYF. The CDR3 nucleotides are TGTGCCTGGGATAAAGAACAGATATTCTCCTACGAGCAGTACTTC.

This sequence joins TRBV27 and TRBJ2-1; 7 nucleotides line up with TRBD1. This CDR3 spans 16 amino acids. The V segment lost 5 bases and the J segment 6 bases; nucleotides outside the gene matches: 13. Germline assignment: CDR1 MNHEY and CDR2 SMNVEV (reference sequence). CDR3 sequence (DNA): TGTGCCAGCAGTCCCATCACAGGGGCCCCGGGCAATGAGCAGTTCTTC. Amino acid sequence: CASSPITGAPGNEQFF.

V usage is TRBV11-2 and J usage is TRBJ2-5, with a weak D call TRBD2 (5 bases). V lost 0 bases and J lost 5, with 13 bases in between. Germline assignment: CDR1 SGHAT and CDR2 FQNNGV. This CDR3 comprises 15 residues. In DNA form, the CDR3 reads TGTGCCAGCAGCTTAGATCAAGGAGGCGGGGAGACCCAGTACTTC. Its protein product is CASSLDQGGGETQYF.

This CDR3 is CASSLIDKAYEQYF. The CDR3 nucleotides read TGTGCCAGCAGTTTGATTGACAAAGCCTACGAGCAGTACTTC. This chain joins TRBV27 and TRBJ2-7, with unresolved D. CDR1 and CDR2 from the germline V gene are MNHEY and SMNVEV (reference sequence). V gave up 3 bases and J gave up 2 bases, with 11 bases separating them. The CDR3 is 14 residues long.

The CDR3 nucleotides are TGTGCCAGCAGCTTAGCGGACGGCGCCTACGAGCAGTACTTC. Amino acid sequence: CASSLADGAYEQYF. This chain connects TRBV11-1 to TRBJ2-7, with no clear D. CDR3 length: 14 residues. Trimming took 0 bases from V and 2 from J, leaving 8 bases between them. From germline, CDR1 is SGHAT and CDR2 FQDESV (reference sequence).

The chain is built from TRBV7-8 and TRBJ1-4; no clear D gene. The CDR3 runs 12 residues. Between the trimmed V and J ends, which lost 5 bases and 8 bases, there was a span of 9 bases. CDR1 and CDR2 (germline): SGHVS, FQNEAQ. CDR3 bases: TGTGCCAGCAGCCCTCTGGCCGAAAAACTGTTTTTT. Its translation is CASSPLAEKLFF.

The rearrangement links TRBV4-3 to TRBJ2-7; a possible D gene is TRBD1 (5 bases). This CDR3 region has 14 residues. Germline lookup yields CDR1 LGHNA and CDR2 YSLEER. Between the trimmed V and J ends, which lost 0 bases and 6 bases, there was a span of 12 bases. The DNA of the CDR3 is TGCGCCAGCAGCCAAGATGGGGCCAGTCCCGAGCAGTACTTC. This sequence encodes CASSQDGASPEQYF.

About this clone itself: Other DNA sequences in the sample encode the same CDR3. V usage is TRBV6-5 and J usage is TRBJ1-2; D remains ambiguous. Germline lookup yields CDR1 MNHEY and CDR2 SVGAGI. V lost 0 bases, J lost 0 bases, and 5 bases lay in between. The CDR3 runs to 14 residues. This CDR3 reads CASSYSPANYGYTF. CDR3 bases: TGTGCCAGCAGTTACTCCCCGGCTAACTATGGCTACACCTTC.

The chain recombines TRBV7-9 with TRBJ1-2; D call uncertain. V was trimmed by 4 bases and J by 6 bases, leaving 12 bases between them. The germline V gene has CDR1 SEHNR and CDR2 FQNEAQ (reference sequence). This CDR3 region has 13 residues. The CDR3 reads CASSSDGSNGYTF. The DNA of the CDR3 is TGTGCCAGCAGCTCGGACGGGAGCAATGGCTACACCTTC.